This entry features one TCR beta chain sequence. Original processing methods: Amplified reference gene primers provided the basis for estimating nucleated cell counts. Profiled with immunoSEQ multiplex PCR; TCRdb holds only in-frame clones, not every one. The V and J calls and clone size come from that table; D and trimming were worked out from the DNA. The table lists about 180,000 clones, 70% to 90% of them singletons. These data originate in a study of blood T cell repertoires in COVID-19. Study in general: Acute and convalescent COVID-19 samples came from the United States, Italy and Spain. PBMCs, B-cell-depleted T cells, or T cells were the source of the cDNA or gDNA that made up the material.

The CDR3 extends over 15 amino acids. Trimming cost V 6 bases and J 4 bases; bases outside gene matches: 6. Germline V gives CDR1 MNHEY, CDR2 SVGAGI. V and J are TRBV6-5 and TRBJ2-3; TRBD2 matches at 11 bases. Source material: peripheral blood. This clonotype was obtained from a human donor with active or convalescent COVID-19. The donor label of this sample is uncertain. Here the CDR3 reads CASSRLAGKADTQYF. CDR3 bases: TGTGCCAGCAGCCGACTAGCGGGGAAGGCAGATACGCAGTATTTT.